This TCR beta chain was identified in a study of T cells after yellow fever vaccination. Study-wide background: Researchers used SMART-Seq v4 Ultra Low Input to prepare fractions that had low cell numbers. General study results and limits: Secondary responses were weaker yet peaked faster, day 5 versus 15. Post-booster repertoires contained most primary-vaccination clones again (about 96% CD4, 85% to 90% CD8).

Concerning this clonotype: No antigen is known for it.

V was trimmed by 4 bases and J by 2 bases, leaving 14 bases between them. Germline values: CDR1 SGHDN, CDR2 FVKESK. The CDR3 is 15 amino acids. TCRdb passed the 5' RACE reads through MiXCR, listing each CDR3 protein once. The table has a few hundred thousand distinct CDR3 sequences, 15% to 20% seen once; the top ten hold approximately 15%. The chain carries TRBV14 and TRBJ2-5; D gene unclear. Sample: PBMCs, taken 15 days after the yellow fever booster vaccination. This TCR came from a man under 40 who received the YFV17D yellow fever vaccine. The CDR3 sequence is CASSLLEWVQETQYF. CDR3 nucleotide sequence: TGTGCCAGCAGCCTCTTGGAGTGGGTACAAGAGACCCAGTACTTC.